The 15 T cell receptor beta chains presented below share a single source sample, sequenced in a study of T cell repertoires in cytomegalovirus infection. TCRdb re-analysed the reads in MiXCR, keeping a single row per CDR3 protein. Of approximately 500,000 distinct CDR3 sequences in the sample, approximately 17% are singletons; the top ten hold more than 20%. The sample taken for sequencing was CD8+ T cells from PBMCs. The receptors stem from a human donor in good health (CMV status not recorded). Some clones in this sample may be carry-over from other donors' samples.

The chain links TRBV4-2 to TRBJ1-5; no firm D call. The CDR3 is made up of 12 amino acids. Germline V gene lookup returns CDR1 LGHNA and CDR2 YNFKEQ. The ends were cut back, 0 bases at V and 13 bases at J, with 10 bases in the middle. Here the CDR3 reads CASSQDRGIQHF. In DNA form, the CDR3 reads TGTGCCAGCAGCCAAGATAGAGGGATTCAGCATTTT.

This clonotype was observed many times. The V call is TRBV12-3 or TRBV12-4, the J call TRBJ2-1; 7 positions match TRBD2. The CDR3 length is 15 residues. V trimming: 7 bases; J trimming: 4 bases; junction bases outside the gene matches: 10. CDR3 sequence reads: CASTLAESLYNEQFF. In DNA, the CDR3 is TGTGCCAGCACTCTAGCGGAGAGCCTTTACAATGAGCAGTTCTTC.

J is TRBJ1-2 and V is TRBV4-1; D ambiguous. The CDR3 loop spans 16 amino acids. The V end was cut by 0 bases, the J end by 5 bases, with 16 bases between. CDR1 is MGHRA and CDR2 is YSYEKL in the germline V gene. This CDR3 reads CASSQDFGGEVYGYTF. Here the CDR3 DNA reads TGCGCCAGCAGCCAAGATTTCGGAGGAGAGGTTTATGGCTACACCTTC.

This clonotype has a handful of counts. This chain connects TRBV4-1 to TRBJ1-2; D gene ambiguous. Trimming left V 4 bases short and J 7 bases short, with 22 bases between. Germline V gives CDR1 MGHRA, CDR2 YSYEKL. The CDR3 spans 16 residues. CDR3 nucleotide sequence: TGCGCCAGCAGCCGATCCTCTGGGGAGCCGGGTGGTGGCTACACCTTC. This sequence encodes CASSRSSGEPGGGYTF.

In this sample, this clonotype turned up a few times. The chain is built from TRBV6-8 and TRBJ2-7, with 9 bases identical to TRBD1. After removal of 6 bases from V and 2 bases from J, the junction contained 5 bases not matched to a gene. Looked up from germline, CDR1 is MNHGY and CDR2 is SAAAGT. CDR3 length: 14 amino acids. The CDR3 DNA is TGTGCCAGCAGCACGGACAGGGGTCCCTACGAGCAGTACTTC. As protein: CASSTDRGPYEQYF.

The sample holds many counts of this clonotype. V usage is TRBV4-2 and J usage is TRBJ1-5, with 8 bases fitting TRBD1. The CDR3 is 16 amino acids. Looked up from germline, CDR1 is LGHNA and CDR2 is YNFKEQ. Losses at the gene ends were 1 base for V and 4 bases for J; bases not matched to a gene: 6. In DNA, the CDR3 is TGTGCCAGCAGCCAAGTAGACAGGGGAAGAAATCAGCCCCAGCATTTT. It yields the protein CASSQVDRGRNQPQHF.

This clonotype was seen only once. V is TRBV7-8 and J is TRBJ2-7, with 7 bases that match TRBD1. V lost 8 bases, J lost 10 bases, and 17 bases stayed unmatched. This CDR3 contains 14 residues. Germline assignment: CDR1 SGHVS and CDR2 FQNEAQ. The CDR3 DNA reads TGTGCCAGCGGGACAGAGCTTATGTCCTACGTTCAGTACTTC. Translated: CASGTELMSYVQYF.

This clonotype occurred a few times. J is TRBJ1-2 and V is TRBV11-2; 7 bases are a match to TRBD1. The germline gives CDR1 SGHAT, CDR2 FQNNGV. After removal of 6 bases from V and 6 bases from J, the junction contained 4 bases not matched to a gene. CDR3 size: 12 residues. CDR3 protein: CASSDREHGYTF. DNA for the CDR3: TGTGCCAGCAGTGACAGGGAGCATGGCTACACCTTC.

This clonotype has a count of ten or more. The chain links TRBV7-6 to TRBJ2-1, with 9 bases that match TRBD2. V lost 5 bases and J lost 8; bases outside the gene matches: 13. The CDR3 spans 16 residues. CDR1 is SGHVS, CDR2 FNYEAQ, per germline. The CDR3 sequence is CASSRKGASGADEQFF. CDR3 coding DNA: TGTGCCAGCAGCCGAAAGGGGGCTAGCGGGGCGGATGAGCAGTTCTTC. Full variable domain (outside the CDR3, taken from reference TRBV7-6 and TRBJ2-1): GAGVSQSPRYKVTKRGQDVALRCDPISGHVSLYWYRQALGQGPEFLTYFNYEAQQDKSGLPNDRFSAERPEGSISTLTIQRTEQRDSAMYRCASSRKGASGADEQFFGPGTRLTVL.

This clonotype was seen ten or more times. The chain recombines TRBV27 with TRBJ2-7, with 7 bases lining up with TRBD1. V trimming: 8 bases; J trimming: 3 bases; junction bases outside the gene matches: 13. This CDR3 contains 15 residues. CDR1 is MNHEY and CDR2 is SMNVEV in the germline V gene (reference sequence). This CDR3 reads CASRQGQGVVYEQYF. CDR3 coding DNA: TGTGCCAGCCGACAGGGTCAGGGCGTCGTCTACGAGCAGTACTTC.

The rearrangement links TRBV7-6 to TRBJ2-4; no definite D call. Germline assignment: CDR1 SGHVS and CDR2 FNYEAQ. This CDR3 is built from 15 residues. With 9 bases removed from V and 3 bases from J, the gap between germline ends came to 18 bases. The CDR3 DNA follows: TGTGCCAGAACTGGGCCTCCCTTTAACAAAAACATTCAGTACTTC. This gives the protein CARTGPPFNKNIQYF. The full variable domain, its missing parts supplied by reference TRBV7-6 and TRBJ2-4, is GAGVSQSPRYKVTKRGQDVALRCDPISGHVSLYWYRQALGQGPEFLTYFNYEAQQDKSGLPNDRFSAERPEGSISTLTIQRTEQRDSAMYRCARTGPPFNKNIQYFGAGTRLSVL.

The J gene is TRBJ2-3, the V gene TRBV20-1; TRBD2 matches 10 bases. Germline assignment: CDR1 DFQATT and CDR2 SNEGSKA (reference sequence). V lost 0 bases to trimming and J lost 1 base; unmatched junction nucleotides: 1. The CDR3 runs to 15 residues. CDR3 protein: CSARETSGGTDTQYF. The CDR3 bases are TGCAGTGCTAGAGAAACTAGCGGGGGCACAGATACGCAGTATTTT.

V usage is TRBV15 and J usage is TRBJ1-2; TRBD1 might be the D (5 bases). From germline, CDR1 is LNHNV and CDR2 YYDKDF (reference sequence). The CDR3 sequence is 14 residues long. V gave up 0 bases and J gave up 4 bases, with 9 bases separating them. The CDR3 nucleotides read TGTGCCACCAGCAGAGAAGGGACGGCCTATGGCTACACCTTC. Translated: CATSREGTAYGYTF.

The genes are TRBV5-1 and TRBJ2-2, with a tentative D call TRBD2 (6 bases). Trimming removed 4 bases from V and 6 bases from J, with 13 bases in between. Germline CDR1 and CDR2: SGHRS and YFSETQ. The CDR3 runs to 14 residues. The CDR3 nucleotides read TGCGCCAGCAGCCTCAGGCGGGGCGCCGGGGAGCTGTTTTTT. Encoded protein: CASSLRRGAGELFF.

This clonotype appeared a few times. This rearrangement joins TRBV10-3 to TRBJ1-1, with TRBD1 as a possible D gene (5 bases). Germline V gene data show CDR1 as ENHRY and CDR2 as SYGVKD. Between the trimmed V and J ends, which lost 3 bases and 3 bases, there was a span of 14 bases. This CDR3 spans 15 amino acids. The DNA for the CDR3 is TGTGCCATCAGTGACGGGGCAGGGTGGGACACTGAAGCTTTCTTT. Translated, it gives CAISDGAGWDTEAFF.